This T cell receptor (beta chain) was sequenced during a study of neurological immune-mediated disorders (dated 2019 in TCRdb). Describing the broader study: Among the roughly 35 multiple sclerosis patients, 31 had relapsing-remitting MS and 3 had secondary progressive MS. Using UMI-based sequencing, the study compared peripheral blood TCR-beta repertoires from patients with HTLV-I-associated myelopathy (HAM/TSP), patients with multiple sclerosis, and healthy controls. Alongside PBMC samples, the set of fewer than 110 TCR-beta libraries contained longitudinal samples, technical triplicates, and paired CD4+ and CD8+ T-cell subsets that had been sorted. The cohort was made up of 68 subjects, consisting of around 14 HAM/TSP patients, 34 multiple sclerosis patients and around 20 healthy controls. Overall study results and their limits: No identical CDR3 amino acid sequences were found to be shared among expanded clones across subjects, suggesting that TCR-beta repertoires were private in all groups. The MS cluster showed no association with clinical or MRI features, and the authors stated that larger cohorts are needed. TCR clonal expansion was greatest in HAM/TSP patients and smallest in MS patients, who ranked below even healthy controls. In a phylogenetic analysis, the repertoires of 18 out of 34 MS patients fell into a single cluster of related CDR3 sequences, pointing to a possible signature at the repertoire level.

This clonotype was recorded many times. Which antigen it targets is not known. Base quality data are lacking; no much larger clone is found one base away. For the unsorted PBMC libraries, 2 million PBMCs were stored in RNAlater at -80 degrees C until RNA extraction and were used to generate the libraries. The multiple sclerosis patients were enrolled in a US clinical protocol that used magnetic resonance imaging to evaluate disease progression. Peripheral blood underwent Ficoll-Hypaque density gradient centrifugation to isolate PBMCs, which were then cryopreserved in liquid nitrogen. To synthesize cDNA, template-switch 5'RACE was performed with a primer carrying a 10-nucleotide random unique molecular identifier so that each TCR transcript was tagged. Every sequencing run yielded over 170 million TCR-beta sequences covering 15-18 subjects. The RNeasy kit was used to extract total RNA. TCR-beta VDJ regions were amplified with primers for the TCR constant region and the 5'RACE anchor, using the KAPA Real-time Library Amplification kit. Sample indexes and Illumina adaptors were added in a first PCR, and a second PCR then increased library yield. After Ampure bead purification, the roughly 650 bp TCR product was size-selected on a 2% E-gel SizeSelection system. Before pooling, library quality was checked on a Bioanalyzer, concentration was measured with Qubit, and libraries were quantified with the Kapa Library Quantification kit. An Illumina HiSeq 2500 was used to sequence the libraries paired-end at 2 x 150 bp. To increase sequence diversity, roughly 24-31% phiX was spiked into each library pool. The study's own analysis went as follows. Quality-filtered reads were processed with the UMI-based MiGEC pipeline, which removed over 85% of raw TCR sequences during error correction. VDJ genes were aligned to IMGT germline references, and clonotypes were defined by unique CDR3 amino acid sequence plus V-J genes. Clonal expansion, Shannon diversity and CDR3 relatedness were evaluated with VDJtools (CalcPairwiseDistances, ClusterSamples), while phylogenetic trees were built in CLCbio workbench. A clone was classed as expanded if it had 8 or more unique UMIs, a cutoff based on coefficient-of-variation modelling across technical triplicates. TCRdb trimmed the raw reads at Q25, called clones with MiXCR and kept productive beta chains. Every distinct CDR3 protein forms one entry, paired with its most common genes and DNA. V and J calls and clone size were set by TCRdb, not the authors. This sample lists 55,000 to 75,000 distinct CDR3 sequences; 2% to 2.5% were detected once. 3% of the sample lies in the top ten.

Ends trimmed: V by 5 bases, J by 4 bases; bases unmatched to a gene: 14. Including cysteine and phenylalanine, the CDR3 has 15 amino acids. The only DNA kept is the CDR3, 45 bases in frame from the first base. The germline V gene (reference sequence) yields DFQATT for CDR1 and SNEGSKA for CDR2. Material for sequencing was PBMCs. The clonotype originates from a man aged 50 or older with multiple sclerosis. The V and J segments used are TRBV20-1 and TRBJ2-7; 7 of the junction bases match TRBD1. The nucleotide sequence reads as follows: TGCAGTGCTCTCCCCCCGACAGGGACCAAGTACGAGCAGTACTTC. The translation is CSALPPTGTKYEQYF.